These 17 T cell receptor beta chains share one sample of origin, sequenced in a study of regulatory T cells in long-lasting Graves disease. Arm-PCR of CDR3 regions and iRepertoire HTBI primers were used to build TCR beta libraries. From the multiplex PCR reads, TCRdb called clonotypes with MiXCR, one entry per CDR3 protein. The table shows hundreds of thousands of distinct CDR3 sequences, with 21% occurring only once. The time point here: persistent/refractory GD, antithyroid drugs over 5 years with positive TRAb. With RNA extracted from PBMCs as input, the TCR library was made. Sample: peripheral blood mononuclear cells (PBMCs), taken when the disease was refractory, from a patient treated with antithyroid drugs. These TCRs come from a female donor with Graves disease.

This clonotype came up many times. The chain couples TRBV12-3 or TRBV12-4 to TRBJ2-4; D is unclear. CDR3 length: 13 residues. Trimming left V 6 bases short and J 1 base short, with 7 bases between. CDR3: CASSPTAKNIQYF. DNA of the CDR3: TGTGCCAGCAGCCCAACGGCCAAAAACATTCAGTACTTC.

This clonotype has at least ten counts. The CDR3: CASSILETTETQYF. CDR3 nucleotides: TGTGCCAGCAGCATCCTAGAGACTACGGAGACCCAGTACTTC. The chain links TRBV7-9 to TRBJ2-5; a weak D match, TRBD2 (5 bases). Trimming cost V 5 bases and J 5 bases, with 15 bases left between them. CDR1 is SEHNR, CDR2 FQNEAQ, per germline (reference sequence). The CDR3 contains 14 residues.

This clonotype was detected ten times or more. V is TRBV28 and J is TRBJ2-7, with TRBD1 matching over 9 bases. V lost 3 bases, J lost 2 bases, and 8 bases stayed unmatched. This CDR3 region has 16 residues. CDR1 is MDHEN, CDR2 SYDVKM, per germline. The CDR3 loop reads CASSFSWDRVTYEQYF. In nucleotides, the CDR3 is TGTGCCAGCAGTTTTTCATGGGACAGGGTTACCTACGAGCAGTACTTC. Full variable domain (missing parts from reference TRBV28 and TRBJ2-7): DVKVTQSSRYLVKRTGEKVFLECVQDMDHENMFWYRQDPGLGLRLIYFSYDVKMKEKGDIPEGYSVSREKKERFSLILESASTNQTSMYLCASSFSWDRVTYEQYFGPGTRLTVT.

This clonotype turned up a few times. The V call is TRBV12-3 or TRBV12-4, the J call TRBJ2-1; TRBD2 matches 13 bases. The ends lost 4 bases at V and 6 bases at J; junction bases unmatched: 9. CDR3 length: 17 residues. CDR3 DNA sequence: TGTGCCAGCAGTTCCACTAGCGGGAGGGCCTCGGGCAATGAGCAGTTCTTC. It yields the protein CASSSTSGRASGNEQFF.

This clonotype was detected only a few times. This chain connects TRBV19 to TRBJ2-5; the D gene is possibly TRBD1 (6 bases). The CDR3 is 15 residues long. Germline V gives CDR1 LNHDA, CDR2 SQIVND (reference sequence). V gave up 7 bases and J gave up 4 bases, with 19 bases separating them. The CDR3 loop is CASTPGVSLGETQYF. CDR3 in DNA: TGTGCCAGTACCCCAGGGGTATCCCTAGGAGAGACCCAGTACTTC.

This clonotype came up many times. This chain links TRBV10-3 with TRBJ2-7; unclear D gene. Trimming cost V 1 base and J 3 bases, with 1 base left between them. The CDR3 runs 11 residues. Germline V gene lookup returns CDR1 ENHRY and CDR2 SYGVKD. The CDR3 is CAISEFYEQYF. CDR3 coding DNA: TGTGCCATCAGTGAGTTCTACGAGCAGTACTTC.

This clonotype was seen once. This chain connects TRBV6-1 to TRBJ2-5; possible D gene TRBD2, 7 bases. Germline CDR1 reads MNHNS; CDR2 reads SASEGT. The germline V and J ends were trimmed by 6 bases and 7 bases, with 18 bases remaining between them. This CDR3 is 14 amino acids long. DNA of the CDR3: TGTGCCAGCAGAAACGTAGGGGGGGGGGGGACCCAGTACTTC. This codes for CASRNVGGGGTQYF.

CDR3 in amino acids: CASQPYGSTDTQYF. CDR3 nucleotide sequence: TGTGCCAGCCAGCCGTACGGGAGCACAGATACGCAGTATTTT. The chain couples TRBV6-1 to TRBJ2-3; no clear D gene. The germline V gene has CDR1 MNHNS and CDR2 SASEGT. Trimming removed 8 bases from V and 0 bases from J, with 12 bases in between. The CDR3 loop spans 14 amino acids.

In this sample, this clonotype turned up many times. This sequence joins TRBV28 and TRBJ2-1; D unresolved. In germline, CDR1 is MDHEN, CDR2 SYDVKM. The CDR3 has 14 residues. V gave up 3 bases and J gave up 5 bases, with 11 bases separating them. Here the CDR3 DNA reads TGTGCCAGCAGTTTTTTTGCCCGAAACAATGAGCAGTTCTTC. Amino acid sequence: CASSFFARNNEQFF.

This clonotype was detected only a few times. The CDR3 region has the DNA TGTGCCAGCAGTTCCGGAGGGAAGGGAACCTACGAGCAGTACTTC. Protein: CASSSGGKGTYEQYF. The rearrangement links TRBV28 to TRBJ2-7; D may be TRBD2 (6 bases). Per the germline V gene, CDR1 is MDHEN and CDR2 is SYDVKM. The CDR3 is 15 residues long. The V gene lost 4 bases and the J gene lost 2 bases, with 15 bases spanning the gap.

This clonotype was detected many times. The rearrangement uses TRBV12-3 or TRBV12-4 and TRBJ2-5, with 7 bases fitting TRBD2. J lost 5 bases, V lost 5 bases, and 14 bases had no gene match. This CDR3 spans 16 amino acids. The CDR3 bases are TGTGCCAGCAGTCCCGGGGGAGCGGGGTGGGCGGAGACCCAGTACTTC. This sequence encodes CASSPGGAGWAETQYF.

The sample holds many counts of this clonotype. The chain employs TRBV7-9 and TRBJ1-2; D possibly corresponds to TRBD1 (5 bases). CDR3 size: 15 residues. Germline-derived CDR1 and CDR2 are SEHNR and FQNEAQ (reference sequence). V lost 3 bases and J lost 4, with 15 bases in between. The CDR3 sequence: CASSLGDYYSYGYTF. The CDR3 nucleotides read TGTGCCAGCAGCTTGGGGGATTATTACAGCTATGGCTACACCTTC.

This clonotype was seen repeatedly, ten times or more. The chain couples TRBV15 to TRBJ2-7; D is possibly TRBD1 or TRBD2 (5 bases each). The CDR3 totals 15 residues. Germline CDR1 LNHNV, CDR2 YYDKDF (reference sequence). The V end lost 1 base, the J end lost 4 bases, and 14 bases lay between the germline ends. The CDR3: CATSRATQGGYEQYF. CDR3 coding DNA: TGTGCCACCAGCAGAGCTACTCAGGGCGGGTACGAGCAGTACTTC.

This clonotype was counted ten times or more. The chain recombines TRBV7-6 with TRBJ2-1; D perhaps matches TRBD2 (5 bases). The germline gives CDR1 SGHVS, CDR2 FNYEAQ. V shed 2 bases and J shed 7 bases, with 12 bases lying between them. CDR3 length: 14 residues. CDR3 region: CASSLPGPGNEQFF. The CDR3, as DNA: TGTGCCAGCAGCTTACCAGGCCCGGGGAATGAGCAGTTCTTC.

This clonotype was recorded at least ten times. The CDR3 protein is CASSLTGLSSYEQYF. The DNA for the CDR3 is TGTGCCAGCAGTTTAACGGGACTTAGCTCCTACGAGCAGTACTTC. The chain has TRBV28 and TRBJ2-7; D possibly corresponds to TRBD2 (6 bases). The CDR3 has 15 residues. Germline CDR1 MDHEN, CDR2 SYDVKM. Trimming stripped 2 bases from V and 0 bases from J, with 11 bases between.

V and J are TRBV28 and TRBJ2-3, with D possibly matching TRBD2 (5 bases). Looked up from germline, CDR1 is MDHEN and CDR2 is SYDVKM. The CDR3 runs to 14 residues. V gave up 5 bases and J gave up 2 bases, with 11 bases separating them. The CDR3 spells CASSIPGFTDTQYF. CDR3 coding DNA: TGTGCCAGCAGTATCCCGGGATTCACAGATACGCAGTATTTT.

V gene TRBV6-4 combines with J gene TRBJ1-1, with D uncertain. V was shortened by 7 bases and J by 5 bases, with 14 bases between the two germline ends. This CDR3 is 13 amino acids long. Per germline, CDR1 MRHNA and CDR2 SNTAGT. The CDR3 region has the DNA TGTGCCAGCACAAGGCGTGAGGAGACTGAAGCTTTCTTT. It translates to CASTRREETEAFF.